A selection of T cell receptor beta chains follows, all from one sample in a study of blood T cell repertoires in COVID-19. Only in-frame clones appear in the TCRdb table, and some are missing; sequencing was by immunoSEQ multiplex PCR. In the table there are around 240,000 clones, around 83% of which are singletons. Sequencing was performed on peripheral blood. These receptors were taken from a woman aged 40 to 49 who had recovered from COVID-19. CDR3s include the opening cysteine and the closing phenylalanine or tryptophan.

V,J,CDR3
TRBV6-6,TRBJ1-2,CASSHRGNYGYTF
TRBV21-1,TRBJ2-3,CASIPRDRIRDTQYF
TRBV15,TRBJ1-1,CATSRVDQGNTEAFF
TRBV18,TRBJ2-7,CASSQTWGQGKNEQYF
TRBV11-2,TRBJ2-2,CASSPWTGDTGELFF
TRBV19,TRBJ1-5,CASSSGTLLLPQHF
TRBV9,TRBJ2-5,CASSVAPSTGMETQYF
TRBV12-3/TRBV12-4,TRBJ1-1,CASSPTSTEAFF
TRBV19,TRBJ1-6,CASIGQGATSYNSPLHF
TRBV6-2/TRBV6-3,TRBJ1-5,CASSPAASNQPQHF
TRBV7-2,TRBJ1-2,CASSLGGGRKANYGYTF
TRBV4-3,TRBJ2-5,CASSQGASGAGTQYF
TRBV3-1/TRBV3-2,TRBJ2-1,CASSQDGGEQFF
TRBV11-3,TRBJ1-6,CASSLEGANSPLHF
TRBV9,TRBJ1-3,CASSVEGALPGNTIYF
TRBV10-1,TRBJ2-2,CASSENRTESFNTGELFF
TRBV6-4,TRBJ1-5,CASSPTIGNQPQHF
TRBV19,TRBJ1-5,CASSIQAGLNQPQHF
TRBV5-8,TRBJ1-2,CASSLRGLFNYGYTF
TRBV3-1/TRBV3-2,TRBJ2-2,CASSRTGANTGELFF
TRBV7-3,TRBJ2-1,CASSLSPGGSYNEQFF
TRBV5-1,TRBJ1-2,CASSSLPGLDYGYTF
TRBV23-1,TRBJ1-5,CASSQFELLTVNQPQHF
TRBV10-1,TRBJ2-3,CASSDPTSGSTDTQYF
TRBV18,TRBJ2-7,CASSLDRWSSYEQYF
TRBV3-1/TRBV3-2,TRBJ1-1,CASGGTGGRNTEAFF
TRBV28,TRBJ1-5,CASSPGNRVDNQPQHF
TRBV2,TRBJ2-5,CASSQETQYF
TRBV19,TRBJ1-1,CASSIGRDAFRSEAFF
TRBV7-9,TRBJ1-5,CASSVQENQPQHF
TRBV29-1,TRBJ2-1,CSVGQEPYNEQFF
TRBV19,TRBJ2-3,CASSIEEGRTQYF
TRBV11-3,TRBJ2-1,CASSSPGQGVSEQFF
TRBV6-1,TRBJ2-5,CASSEAPQETQYF
TRBV6-5,TRBJ2-2,CASSDRGNTGELFF
TRBV7-3,TRBJ1-2,CASSLNQNSNYGYTF
TRBV4-1,TRBJ2-7,CASSQDSNEQYF
TRBV11-3,TRBJ1-1,CASSLDRTPGPFF
TRBV29-1,TRBJ1-2,CSVEVDGQNPGYTF
TRBV6-1,TRBJ1-1,CASSHTMTENTEAFF
TRBV11-2,TRBJ2-5,CASSPGETQYF
TRBV28,TRBJ1-1,CASSLGGTGPEAFF